This T cell receptor (beta chain) derives from a study of technical replicates of blood from several donors. The assay was immunoSEQ multiplex PCR, and TCRdb's table has in-frame clones only and misses some. This table has more than 70,000 clones, 93% appearing once. Germline V CDR1 and CDR2: SGHDN, FVKESK. The V gene lost 3 bases and the J gene lost 2 bases, with 12 bases spanning the gap. The CDR3 has 15 amino acids. The sample taken for sequencing was T cells isolated from PBMCs. The rearrangement joins TRBV14 to TRBJ2-3; D uncertain. This TCR was recovered from a human donor in good health. The CDR3 region has the DNA TGTGCCAGCAGCCAGTACAGAGCCCCCACAGATACGCAGTATTTT. It encodes CASSQYRAPTDTQYF. Full variable domain (rest looked up from reference TRBV14 and TRBJ2-3): EAGVTQFPSHSVIEKGQTVTLRCDPISGHDNLYWYRRVMGKEIKFLLHFVKESKQDESGMPNNRFLAERTGGTYSTLKVQPAELEDSGVYFCASSQYRAPTDTQYFGPGTRLTVL.